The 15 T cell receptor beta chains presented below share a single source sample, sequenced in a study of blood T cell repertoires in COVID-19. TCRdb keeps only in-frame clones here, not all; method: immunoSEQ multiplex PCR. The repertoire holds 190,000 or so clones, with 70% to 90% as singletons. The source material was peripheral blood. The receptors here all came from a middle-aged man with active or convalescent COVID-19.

The CDR3 bases are TGTGCCTGGAATCAAGACAGGTTTGGAGGCTACACCTTC. Its protein is CAWNQDRFGGYTF. The chain joins TRBV30 to TRBJ1-2; the D gene is possibly TRBD1 (6 bases). CDR3 length: 13 amino acids. Germline V gene data show CDR1 as GTSNPN and CDR2 as SVGIG (reference sequence). V was shortened by 4 bases and J by 8 bases, with 17 bases between the two germline ends.

CDR3 nucleotides: TGCGCCAGCAGTGAGTATGAGGAGACCCAGTACTTC. It is translated as CASSEYEETQYF. V is TRBV10-2 and J is TRBJ2-5; the D is unclear. The V gene's germline CDR1 is WSHSY and CDR2 SAAADI. V lost 1 base, J lost 5 bases, and 5 bases lay in between. The CDR3 spans 12 residues.

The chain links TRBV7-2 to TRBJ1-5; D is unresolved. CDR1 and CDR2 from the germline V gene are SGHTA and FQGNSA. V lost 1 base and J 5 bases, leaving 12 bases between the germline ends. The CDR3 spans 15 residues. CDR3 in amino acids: CASSLGPGSDQPQHF. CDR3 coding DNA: TGTGCCAGCAGCTTAGGCCCGGGGTCGGATCAGCCCCAGCATTTT.

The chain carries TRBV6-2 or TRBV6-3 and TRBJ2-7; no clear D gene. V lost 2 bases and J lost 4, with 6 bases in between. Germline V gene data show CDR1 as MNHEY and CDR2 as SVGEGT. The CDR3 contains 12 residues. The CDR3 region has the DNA TGTGCCAGCAGTTACGGCCATTACGAGCAGTACTTC. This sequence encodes CASSYGHYEQYF.

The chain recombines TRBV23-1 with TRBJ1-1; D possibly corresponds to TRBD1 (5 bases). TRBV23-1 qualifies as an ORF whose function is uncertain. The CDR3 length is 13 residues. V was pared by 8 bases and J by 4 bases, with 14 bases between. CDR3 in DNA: TGCGCCAGCGAGAGGCCCGGGGGCACTGAAGCTTTCTTT. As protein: CASERPGGTEAFF.

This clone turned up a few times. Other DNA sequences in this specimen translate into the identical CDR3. DNA for the CDR3: TGTGCCAGCAGTGAAGACAGGGGGCGCGGCACTGAAGCTTTCTTT. It encodes CASSEDRGRGTEAFF. The chain carries TRBV2 and TRBJ1-1; 9 bases are a match to TRBD1. The V segment lost 1 base and the J segment 4 bases; nucleotides outside the gene matches: 4. Germline V gene sequence: CDR1 SNHLY, CDR2 FYNNEI. CDR3 length: 15 amino acids.

CDR3 protein: CASSEEGATYGYTF. The CDR3 DNA is TGTGCCAGCAGTGAAGAGGGGGCCACGTACGGCTACACCTTC. The V and J genes are TRBV6-1 and TRBJ1-2; TRBD1 matches 7 bases. The CDR3 loop spans 14 amino acids. The germline V gene encodes CDR1 MNHNS and CDR2 SASEGT. V shed 1 base, J shed 8 bases, and the junction held 7 bases outside the gene matches.

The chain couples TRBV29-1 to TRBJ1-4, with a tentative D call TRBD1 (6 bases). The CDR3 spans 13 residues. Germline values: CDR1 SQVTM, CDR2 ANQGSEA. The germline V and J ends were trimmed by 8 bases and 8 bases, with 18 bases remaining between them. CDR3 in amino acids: CSTGGAGGEKLFF. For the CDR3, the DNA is TGCAGCACGGGGGGGGCAGGAGGAGAAAAACTGTTTTTT.

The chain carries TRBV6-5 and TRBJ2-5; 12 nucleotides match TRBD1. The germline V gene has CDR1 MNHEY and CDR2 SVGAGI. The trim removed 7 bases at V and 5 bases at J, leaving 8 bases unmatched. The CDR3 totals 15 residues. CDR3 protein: CASKIGTGGGETQYF. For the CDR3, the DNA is TGTGCCAGCAAAATCGGGACAGGGGGCGGCGAGACCCAGTACTTC.

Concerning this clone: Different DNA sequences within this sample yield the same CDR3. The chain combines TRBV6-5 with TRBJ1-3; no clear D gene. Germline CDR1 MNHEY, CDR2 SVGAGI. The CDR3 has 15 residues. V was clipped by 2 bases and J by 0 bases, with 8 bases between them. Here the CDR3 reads CASSYGGNSGNTIYF. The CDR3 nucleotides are TGTGCCAGCAGTTACGGCGGAAACTCTGGAAACACCATATATTTT.

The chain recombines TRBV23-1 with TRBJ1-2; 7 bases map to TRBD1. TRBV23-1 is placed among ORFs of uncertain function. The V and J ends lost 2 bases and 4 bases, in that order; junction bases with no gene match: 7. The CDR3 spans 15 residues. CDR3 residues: CASSQTDRNAYGYTF. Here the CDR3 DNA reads TGCGCCAGCAGTCAAACGGACAGGAACGCCTATGGCTACACCTTC.

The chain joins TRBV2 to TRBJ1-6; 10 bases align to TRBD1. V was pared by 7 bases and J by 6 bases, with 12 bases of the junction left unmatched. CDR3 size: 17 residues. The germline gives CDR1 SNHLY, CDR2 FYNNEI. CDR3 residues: CASTRSEWTGGNSPLHF. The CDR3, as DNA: TGTGCCAGCACCCGAAGCGAATGGACAGGGGGTAATTCACCCCTCCACTTT.

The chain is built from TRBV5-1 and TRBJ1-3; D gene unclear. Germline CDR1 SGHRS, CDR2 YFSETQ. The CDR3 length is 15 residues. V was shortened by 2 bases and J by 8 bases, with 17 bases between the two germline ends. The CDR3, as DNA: TGCGCCAGCAGCTTTAGAGGGTTACAAAGGGACACCATATATTTT. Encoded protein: CASSFRGLQRDTIYF.

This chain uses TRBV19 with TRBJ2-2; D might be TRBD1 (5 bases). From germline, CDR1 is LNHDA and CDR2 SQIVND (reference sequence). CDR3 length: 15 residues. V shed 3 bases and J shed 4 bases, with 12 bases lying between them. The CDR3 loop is CASSIKARGTGELFF. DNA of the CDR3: TGTGCCAGTAGTATTAAAGCTAGGGGCACCGGGGAGCTGTTTTTT.

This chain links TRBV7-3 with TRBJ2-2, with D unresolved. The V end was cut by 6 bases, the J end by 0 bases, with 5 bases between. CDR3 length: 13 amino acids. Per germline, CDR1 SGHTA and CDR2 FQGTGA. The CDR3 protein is CASSYSNTGELFF. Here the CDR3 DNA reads TGTGCCAGCAGTTATTCGAACACCGGGGAGCTGTTTTTT. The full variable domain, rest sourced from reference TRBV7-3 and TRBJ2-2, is GAGVSQTPSNKVTEKGKYVELRCDPISGHTALYWYRQSLGQGPEFLIYFQGTGAADDSGLPNDRFFAVRPEGSVSTLKIQRTERGDSAVYLCASSYSNTGELFFGEGSRLTVL.